This is a list of T cell receptor beta chains from one sample in a study of tumor-infiltrating lymphocytes in primary liver carcinoma. TCRdb called the multiplex PCR reads again in MiXCR, with one record for every CDR3 protein. The table shows approximately 79,000 distinct CDR3 sequences, with roughly 69% occurring only once. The sequenced sample was liver tumor tissue from sampling region 4. The receptors come from a man in his forties with primary liver carcinoma and hepatitis B virus infection. Each CDR3 is given with its conserved first and last residue. The D gene is left open where the match is weak. Size is stated for part of the rows, as once, few or many counts, or as a class when the clone is expanded.

NA,TRBV7-9,TRBJ2-6,NA,TGTGCCAGCAGCTTAGACAGTTCTAGGTCCGGGGCCAACGTCCTGACTTTC,CASSLDSSRSGANVLTF
NA,TRBV29-1,TRBJ2-1,NA,TGCAACGTTGAACGGGAGAGCTATGAGCAGTTCTTC,CNVERESYEQFF
NA,TRBV7-6,TRBJ2-7,once,TGTGCCGGCAGCTCCGGGCCATCGAGGGAGCAGTACTTC,CAGSSGPSREQYF
NA,TRBV6-6,TRBJ2-6,NA,TGTGCCAGCAGTCCTACATGGTCCGGGGCCAACATCCTGACTTTC,CASSPTWSGANILTF
TRBD2,TRBV28,TRBJ2-7,NA,TGTGCCAGCAGTTCTAAAGCGGGAACGGGAAGGGGCGAGCAGTACTTC,CASSSKAGTGRGEQYF
TRBD1,TRBV6-5,TRBJ2-7,NA,TGTGCCAGTATCCGGGACAGGGGCTACGAGCAATACTTC,CASIRDRGYEQYF
TRBD2,TRBV30,TRBJ2-3,many,TGTGCCTGGGGGACTAGCGGCGCAGATACGCAGTATTTT,CAWGTSGADTQYF
TRBD2,TRBV6-2/TRBV6-3,TRBJ2-1,NA,TGTGCCAGCAGTTCCTTAGCGGGGGGGTATGATGAGCAATTCTTC,CASSSLAGGYDEQFF
TRBD2,TRBV11-2,TRBJ2-5,many,TGTGCCAGCAGCTTAGGGTTTTCTAGCGGGAGCTCCAAACCAAGGGCTTGGGAGACCCAGTACTTC,CASSLGFSSGSSKPRAWETQYF
NA,TRBV4-1,TRBJ1-5,NA,TGCGCCAGCAGTCAACAGGGAGGCGCCAATCAGCCCCAGCATTTT,CASSQQGGANQPQHF
NA,TRBV10-2,TRBJ2-2,many,TGCGCCAGCAGTGAGTCCGCGCCCGGGGAGCTGTTTTTT,CASSESAPGELFF
NA,TRBV12-3/TRBV12-4,TRBJ2-1,many,TGTGCCAGCAATGGAGACTACAATGAGCAGTTCTTC,CASNGDYNEQFF
NA,TRBV20-1,TRBJ2-4,few,TGCAGTGCCATGACGACAGGAGAAAACATTCAGTACTTC,CSAMTTGENIQYF
NA,TRBV5-1,TRBJ2-7,many,TGCGCCAGCAGCTCGGGGCCCTCTATTTACGAGCAGTACTTC,CASSSGPSIYEQYF
NA,TRBV20-1,TRBJ2-2,NA,TGCAGTGCTAAAGGCGTAGGGGCAAGCACCGGGGAGCTGTTTTTT,CSAKGVGASTGELFF